The rows below give T cell receptor beta chains drawn from one sample of a study of blood T cells in healthy people across ages. TCRdb processed the 5' RACE reads anew with MiXCR; each CDR3 protein has one entry. The sample consists of about 1.8 million distinct CDR3 sequences, just under 50% of them appearing once. Sample: blood. The receptor source for this set is a woman aged 40 to 50 in good health. Both conserved end residues are part of each CDR3. A D gene is named only where the DNA matches it firmly. Expanded clones get a size class; other rows say once, few or many, or leave the size out.

TRBD2	TRBV9	NA	TRBJ2-3	TGTGCCAGCAGCTTATCCGGGACTAGCGGGTTGGATACGCAGTATTTT	CASSLSGTSGLDTQYF
NA	TRBV27	NA	TRBJ2-1	TGTGCCAGCCGCCAAAGGGCTAATACGCTTGAGCAGTTCTTC	CASRQRANTLEQFF
NA	TRBV20-1	NA	TRBJ2-7	TGCAGTGCAAGCCCTATCGGGGGCTACGAGCAGTACTTC	CSASPIGGYEQYF
NA	TRBV27	few	TRBJ2-6	TGTGCCAGCAGTTCCGTCGGGACTGGGGCCAACGTCCTGACTTTC	CASSSVGTGANVLTF
TRBD1	TRBV11-2	NA	TRBJ1-2	TGTGCCAGCAGCCAAGGGACAGCCTATGGCTACACCTTC	CASSQGTAYGYTF
NA	TRBV29-1	NA	TRBJ2-5	TGCAGCGCAAAAGGGGGGACCCAAGAGACCCAGTACTTC	CSAKGGTQETQYF
NA	TRBV12-3/TRBV12-4	NA	TRBJ2-7	TGTGCCAGCAGTCCCCAGGGATCGAAGTCCTACGAGCAGTACTTC	CASSPQGSKSYEQYF
TRBD1	TRBV6-6	NA	TRBJ2-3	TGTGCCAGCAGACGGCGGGACAGGGTATCAGATACGCAGTATTTT	CASRRRDRVSDTQYF
NA	TRBV27	NA	TRBJ1-6	TGTGCCAGCAGTTCCGGGACGGACGCTTGGGGCCCCCTCCACTTT	CASSSGTDAWGPLHF
TRBD1	TRBV20-1	few	TRBJ2-5	TGCAGTGCTAGGCGGACAGGGCAGATAGAGACCCAGTACTTC	CSARRTGQIETQYF
NA	TRBV29-1	NA	TRBJ2-6	TGCAGCGTTGTGGGGGTGGCAGGGGTCAACGTCCTGACTTTC	CSVVGVAGVNVLTF
NA	TRBV2	NA	TRBJ2-1	TGTGCCAGCAGTGAAGAAGGGGGACTGCCTCATGAGCAGTTCTTC	CASSEEGGLPHEQFF
NA	TRBV6-5	many	TRBJ2-5	TGTGCCAGCAGTAACCCGGGGACAGAGACCCAGTACTTC	CASSNPGTETQYF
NA	TRBV9	NA	TRBJ1-2	TGTGCCAGCAGCGTATTAGCCAGCACTAACTATGGCTACACCTTC	CASSVLASTNYGYTF
TRBD1	TRBV7-2	few	TRBJ2-1	TGTGCCAGCCGAAATGGACAGGGGTCCTACAATGAGCAGTTCTTC	CASRNGQGSYNEQFF
TRBD2	TRBV3-1	NA	TRBJ2-1	TGTGCCAGCAGCCAAGACCTTGCGGGGGGATCACATGGCAATGAGCAGTTCTTC	CASSQDLAGGSHGNEQFF
NA	TRBV7-9	NA	TRBJ1-5	TGTGCCAGCAGCTTAGGAGGGGGGAGCAATCAGCCCCGGCATTTT	CASSLGGGSNQPRHF
NA	TRBV3-1	NA	TRBJ2-1	TGTGCCAGCAGCCAAGATCTCGGGGAAGAGGTTAATGAGCAGTTCTTC	CASSQDLGEEVNEQFF
TRBD1	TRBV5-1	NA	TRBJ2-3	TGCGCCAGCAGCTATGACAGGGAAATAGATACGCAGTATTTT	CASSYDREIDTQYF
NA	TRBV10-3	NA	TRBJ1-6	TGTGCCATCAGTGGGGGCGAGGGCCTTTCACCCCTCCACTTT	CAISGGEGLSPLHF
TRBD2	TRBV11-1	NA	TRBJ2-3	TGTGTCAGCAGCTTAGCATCACTAGCGGCAGATACGCAGTATTTT	CVSSLASLAADTQYF
TRBD1	TRBV10-1	NA	TRBJ2-7	TGCGCCAGCAGTGCCGCACCGGGACAGGGCACCTACGAGCAGTACTTC	CASSAAPGQGTYEQYF
NA	TRBV14	NA	TRBJ2-7	TGTGCCAGCAGCCATGGGCCATATAGCTTCTCCTACGAGCAGTACTTC	CASSHGPYSFSYEQYF
NA	TRBV7-3	NA	TRBJ1-1	TGTGCCAGCAGCCCCGCCGGGACACCGAGGACTGAAGCTTTCTTT	CASSPAGTPRTEAFF
TRBD2	TRBV7-3	few	TRBJ2-1	TGTGCCAGCAGCTTAGATTTAAGCGGGGGGCATGAGCAGTTCTTC	CASSLDLSGGHEQFF
NA	TRBV5-1	NA	TRBJ1-1	TGCGCCAGCAGCTTGAGGACGAGCATGAACACTGAAGCTTTCTTT	CASSLRTSMNTEAFF
NA	TRBV24-1	NA	TRBJ2-5	TGTGCCACCAGCGGGCAGGGGCGTGTGGAGACCCAGTACTTC	CATSGQGRVETQYF
NA	TRBV7-9	few	TRBJ2-3	TGTGCCAGCCTGCGGTCCGGGACAGATACGCAGTATTTT	CASLRSGTDTQYF
NA	TRBV29-1	NA	TRBJ1-2	TGCAGCGCCGTAGACAGCCTGACGGGATCTTATGGCTACACCTTC	CSAVDSLTGSYGYTF
NA	TRBV9	NA	TRBJ2-1	TGTGCCAGCAGCGGCCAACTAGTGGGGGTTTCCAATGAGCAGTTCTTC	CASSGQLVGVSNEQFF
NA	TRBV24-1	NA	TRBJ2-5	TGTGCCACCAGTGATGGGGGGGGGCAGGAGACCCAGTACTTC	CATSDGGGQETQYF
NA	TRBV18	NA	TRBJ2-1	TGTGCCAGCACACTACAATGGGGCGATGAGCAGTTCTTC	CASTLQWGDEQFF
NA	TRBV7-9	NA	TRBJ2-6	TGTGCCAGCAGCTTTACAGGGTTCTCTGGGGCCAACGTCCTGACTTTC	CASSFTGFSGANVLTF
TRBD1	TRBV20-1	NA	TRBJ2-1	TGCAGTGCTAAAGTCAGGGACAGCCAAGAGACCCAGTTCTTC	CSAKVRDSQETQFF
NA	TRBV28	few	TRBJ1-2	TGTGCCAGCCGAGTCGGGGGGGGCTACACCTTC	CASRVGGGYTF
TRBD2	TRBV20-1	few	TRBJ2-3	TGCAGTGCTTTGACTAGCGGGGGGACAGATACGCAGTATTTT	CSALTSGGTDTQYF
NA	TRBV4-2	NA	TRBJ1-6	TGTGCCAGCAGCCAAGACGGGTATAATTCACCCCTCCACTTT	CASSQDGYNSPLHF
NA	TRBV15	once	TRBJ2-1	TGTGCCACCAGCAGGCACCAAATCAATGAGCAGTTCTTC	CATSRHQINEQFF
NA	TRBV9	NA	TRBJ2-4	TGTGCCAGCAGGAGAGAGGGGGAAAACATTCAGTACTTC	CASRREGENIQYF
NA	TRBV5-6	NA	TRBJ2-6	TGTGCCAGCACGTTTGGGGCCAACGTCCTGACTTTC	CASTFGANVLTF
TRBD2	TRBV12-3/TRBV12-4	NA	TRBJ2-3	TGTGCCAGCAGTTTGTCCGGGACTAGCGGGGGTACAGATACGCAGTATTTT	CASSLSGTSGGTDTQYF
NA	TRBV4-1	NA	TRBJ1-5	TGCGCCAGCAGCCAAGATATCGCAATCAAGCCCCAGCATTTT	CASSQDIAIKPQHF
NA	TRBV11-2	NA	TRBJ2-1	TGTGCCAGCAGTTTAAGTGGTTCGGGGGCGTCTGACTACAATGAGCAGTTCTTC	CASSLSGSGASDYNEQFF
NA	TRBV28	NA	TRBJ2-7	TGTGCCAGCAGCCCAAACGAAGCACGAAGTAGCGAGCAGTACTTC	CASSPNEARSSEQYF
TRBD1	TRBV4-2	many	TRBJ1-6	TGTGCCAGCAGCCGAGGACAGGAGAATTCACCCCTCCACTTT	CASSRGQENSPLHF